Each of the 18 T cell receptor beta chains below was sequenced from the same sample in a study of STAT3 mutations in large granular lymphocyte leukemia. Study-level findings and limits: Every T-LGLL patient had at least one immunodominant TCRbeta clonotype.

Generated by immunoSEQ multiplex PCR, the TCRdb table keeps only in-frame clones and is missing some. The sample yields approximately 13,000 clones, over 70% seen once. Their cognate antigens are unknown. The material sequenced was peripheral blood mononuclear cells. The source is a man in his 60s with T-cell large granular lymphocyte leukemia. Some clones in this sample may be carry-over from other donors' samples.

CDR3 residues: CASSLLTAYGYTF. The CDR3 DNA follows: TGTGCCAGCAGCTTATTAACAGCTTATGGCTACACCTTC. This chain uses TRBV7-2 with TRBJ1-2; D uncertain. The germline gives CDR1 SGHTA, CDR2 FQGNSA. Trimming pared 2 bases from V and 5 bases from J, leaving 9 bases between. CDR3 length: 13 residues.

Written as DNA, the CDR3 is TGTGCCAGCAGTCCCCCCAATCCGGGACAGGGGGCTGGCTACACCTTC. Protein sequence: CASSPPNPGQGAGYTF. V is TRBV28 and J is TRBJ1-2; 12 positions agree with TRBD1. The CDR3 totals 16 residues. The germline CDR1 and CDR2 sequences are MDHEN and SYDVKM. With 5 bases clipped from V and 7 bases from J, the junction kept 11 bases outside the gene matches.

This clone was observed a few times. V usage is TRBV29-1 and J usage is TRBJ2-3; the match to TRBD2 covers 13 bases. The CDR3 length is 15 residues. Germline-derived CDR1 and CDR2 are SQVTM and ANQGSEA. V lost 8 bases to trimming and J lost 4 bases; unmatched junction nucleotides: 9. CDR3 in amino acids: CSHKIGLAGADTQYF. The CDR3 DNA sequence: TGCAGCCACAAAATCGGACTAGCGGGGGCAGATACGCAGTATTTT.

J is TRBJ2-3 and V is TRBV7-2; TRBD2 matches 13 bases. This CDR3 has 14 amino acids. V was clipped by 5 bases and J by 6 bases; unmatched bases: 2. Germline CDR1 and CDR2: SGHTA and FQGNSA. The CDR3 sequence is CASSPGLAGDTQYF. CDR3 bases: TGTGCCAGCAGCCCGGGACTAGCGGGGGATACGCAGTATTTT.

This clone was counted only a few times. This chain connects TRBV7-9 to TRBJ2-7, with 7 bases fitting TRBD1. CDR3 size: 12 residues. CDR1 SEHNR and CDR2 FQNEAQ come from the germline V gene (reference sequence). With V trimmed by 10 bases and J by 5 bases, 8 bases remained unmatched. DNA for the CDR3: TGTGCCACCGTTCAACAGGGGAACGAGCAGTACTTC. This gives the protein CATVQQGNEQYF.

The CDR3 region has the DNA TGTGCCAGCAGACTCTACAATGAGCAGTTCTTC. The encoded protein is CASRLYNEQFF. The chain uses TRBV2 and TRBJ2-1, with D uncertain. Germline assignment: CDR1 SNHLY and CDR2 FYNNEI. V was shortened by 6 bases and J by 3 bases, with 3 bases between the two germline ends. This CDR3 contains 11 residues.

J is TRBJ1-2 and V is TRBV29-1; TRBD1 is a possible D gene (5 bases). V lost 4 bases, J lost 11 bases, and 14 bases lay in between. The CDR3 runs 11 residues. CDR1 and CDR2 (germline): SQVTM, ANQGSEA. The CDR3 spells CSVAGDGGYTF. Here the CDR3 DNA reads TGCAGCGTTGCGGGGGATGGTGGGTACACCTTC.

The rearrangement uses TRBV27 and TRBJ1-2, with D maybe TRBD1 (5 bases). Germline V gene lookup returns CDR1 MNHEY and CDR2 SMNVEV (reference sequence). The CDR3 runs 15 residues. V lost 5 bases and J lost 4, with 17 bases in between. CDR3 amino acids: CASSTRSTASYGYTF. The CDR3 bases are TGTGCCAGCAGTACCAGATCGACAGCCAGCTATGGCTACACCTTC.

This CDR3 reads CSVQDSYEQYF. CDR3 DNA: TGCAGCGTCCAGGACAGCTACGAGCAGTACTTC. The gene calls are TRBV29-1 and TRBJ2-7; weak D call: TRBD1 (6 bases). This CDR3 has 11 residues. Germline CDR1 reads SQVTM; CDR2 reads ANQGSEA. V was pared by 6 bases and J by 3 bases, with 9 bases between.

The chain is built from TRBV4-2 and TRBJ2-2; 11 nucleotides align to TRBD2. The CDR3 runs 16 residues. CDR1 LGHNA and CDR2 YNFKEQ come from the germline V gene. J lost 6 bases, V lost 0 bases, and 3 bases had no gene match. CDR3 sequence reads: CASSQETSGSSGELFF. The CDR3 DNA reads as TGTGCCAGCAGCCAAGAAACTAGCGGGAGCTCCGGGGAGCTGTTTTTT.

This clone has just a few counts. The chain recombines TRBV5-1 with TRBJ1-2, with TRBD1 matching over 7 bases. V lost 4 bases and J lost 6; bases outside the gene matches: 3. This CDR3 is 12 amino acids long. The germline gives CDR1 SGHRS, CDR2 YFSETQ. CDR3 nucleotides: TGCGCCAGCAGCCGAACAGGGGATGGCTACACCTTC. Its translation: CASSRTGDGYTF.

The V call is TRBV5-6, the J call TRBJ2-7, with D uncertain. V lost 3 bases to trimming and J lost 0 bases, with 13 bases between them. Germline CDR1 SGHDT, CDR2 YYEEEE. CDR3 size: 15 residues. The CDR3 region has the DNA TGTGCCAGCAGCTCGGAACTGGTGGCCTCCTACGAGCAGTACTTC. This translates into CASSSELVASYEQYF.

This clone was observed once. V is TRBV6-1 and J is TRBJ1-2, with 9 bases matching TRBD1. The germline gives CDR1 MNHNS, CDR2 SASEGT. The CDR3 contains 15 residues. Germline trimming cut 5 bases from V and 0 bases from J; bases unmatched to any gene: 4. As DNA, the CDR3 is TGTGCCAGCAGTTTAGACAGGGGGACTAACTATGGCTACACCTTC. Translation: CASSLDRGTNYGYTF.

This rearrangement joins TRBV19 to TRBJ1-5, with 7 bases lining up with TRBD1. The germline V gene encodes CDR1 LNHDA and CDR2 SQIVND (reference sequence). CDR3 length: 16 amino acids. Trimming removed 5 bases from V and 0 bases from J; junction bases left unmatched: 7. For the CDR3, the DNA is TGTGCCAGTAGTCCCCAGGGGGGGTATAGCAATCAGCCCCAGCATTTT. Amino acid sequence: CASSPQGGYSNQPQHF.

The rearrangement joins TRBV5-1 to TRBJ2-3; 9 bases align to TRBD2. The V and J ends lost 4 bases and 2 bases, in that order; junction bases with no gene match: 8. Per germline, CDR1 SGHRS and CDR2 YFSETQ. The CDR3 totals 16 residues. The CDR3 nucleotides are TGCGCCAGCAGCCGCGCCATAGCGGGAGACACAGATACGCAGTATTTT. Its translation is CASSRAIAGDTDTQYF.

The V gene is TRBV29-1, the J gene TRBJ2-3; 11 bases are a match to TRBD1. Germline V gene data show CDR1 as SQVTM and CDR2 as ANQGSEA. This CDR3 is 15 amino acids long. With V trimmed by 3 bases and J by 2 bases, 4 bases remained unmatched. CDR3 nucleotide sequence: TGCAGCGTTGACCGGGACAGGGGGGACACAGATACGCAGTATTTT. Residues: CSVDRDRGDTDTQYF.

The chain is built from TRBV5-1 and TRBJ2-1; unclear D gene. V lost 2 bases to trimming and J lost 8 bases, with 11 bases between them. Germline V gene lookup returns CDR1 SGHRS and CDR2 YFSETQ. This CDR3 spans 13 amino acids. CDR3 loop: CASSFPGSDEQFF. Written as DNA, the CDR3 is TGCGCCAGCAGCTTTCCCGGTTCCGATGAGCAGTTCTTC. The full variable domain, in which reference TRBV5-1 and TRBJ2-1 provide the parts outside the CDR3, is KAGVTQTPRYLIKTRGQQVTLSCSPISGHRSVSWYQQTPGQGLQFLFEYFSETQRNKGNFPGRFSGRQFSNSRSEMNVSTLELGDSALYLCASSFPGSDEQFFGPGTRLTVL.

This clone was recorded once. The J gene is TRBJ2-7, the V gene TRBV6-1; a possible D gene is TRBD2 (5 bases). The CDR3 has 13 residues. V lost 5 bases and J 3 bases, leaving 11 bases between the germline ends. Germline CDR1 reads MNHNS; CDR2 reads SASEGT. The CDR3, as DNA: TGTGCCAGCAGTCTCGAGGGTATCTACGAGCAGTACTTC. Amino acids: CASSLEGIYEQYF.